The 4 T cell receptor beta chains below all came from one sample that was sequenced in a study of low-dose radiotherapy and immunotherapy resistance in tumors. TCR amplification involved about 20 PCR cycles with a constant-region primer and V-primer adapter. TCRdb processed the reads anew with MiXCR; each CDR3 protein has one entry. Of about 50,000 distinct CDR3 sequences in the sample, roughly 10% were seen once. Indicated time point: before trial treatment. Sequences were derived from PBMCs, sampled before treatment. These receptors were taken from a female donor with ovarian cancer.

There are many counts of this clonotype. V and J are TRBV24-1 and TRBJ2-1; D unclear. Germline CDR1 KGHDR, CDR2 SFDVKD. V lost 4 bases and J 10 bases, leaving 10 bases between the germline ends. CDR3 length: 12 amino acids. The DNA of the CDR3 is TGTGCCACCAGTGACCCTCCTCGGGAGCAGTTCTTC. Residues: CATSDPPREQFF.

The rearrangement uses TRBV5-1 and TRBJ2-1; 7 nucleotides line up with TRBD1. In germline, CDR1 is SGHRS, CDR2 YFSETQ. This CDR3 is 16 amino acids long. The V segment lost 0 bases and the J segment 6 bases; nucleotides outside the gene matches: 9. DNA of the CDR3: TGCGCCAGCAGCTTGGCCCTAGGACAGGCAGGCAATGAGCAGTTCTTC. Protein product: CASSLALGQAGNEQFF.

This clonotype was counted many times. This chain connects TRBV2 to TRBJ1-1; D ambiguous. Trimming cost V 8 bases and J 0 bases, with 10 bases left between them. The CDR3 is 13 residues long. The germline V gene has CDR1 SNHLY and CDR2 FYNNEI. The CDR3 sequence is CASSGPLNTEAFF. The DNA of the CDR3 is TGTGCCAGCTCTGGCCCTCTGAACACTGAAGCTTTCTTT. The whole variable domain, filled in from reference TRBV2 and TRBJ1-1, reads EPEVTQTPSHQVTQMGQEVILRCVPISNHLYFYWYRQILGQKVEFLVSFYNNEISEKSEIFDDQFSVERPDGSNFTLKIRSTKLEDSAMYFCASSGPLNTEAFFGQGTRLTVV.

There are many counts of this clonotype. V usage is TRBV2 and J usage is TRBJ2-1; tentative D call: TRBD1 (5 bases). The germline V gene encodes CDR1 SNHLY and CDR2 FYNNEI. The V and J ends lost 7 bases and 8 bases respectively, with 12 bases between them. CDR3 size: 12 residues. The CDR3 bases are TGTGCCAGCACCGCGGACAAGGATGAGCAGTTCTTC. Its translation is CASTADKDEQFF.